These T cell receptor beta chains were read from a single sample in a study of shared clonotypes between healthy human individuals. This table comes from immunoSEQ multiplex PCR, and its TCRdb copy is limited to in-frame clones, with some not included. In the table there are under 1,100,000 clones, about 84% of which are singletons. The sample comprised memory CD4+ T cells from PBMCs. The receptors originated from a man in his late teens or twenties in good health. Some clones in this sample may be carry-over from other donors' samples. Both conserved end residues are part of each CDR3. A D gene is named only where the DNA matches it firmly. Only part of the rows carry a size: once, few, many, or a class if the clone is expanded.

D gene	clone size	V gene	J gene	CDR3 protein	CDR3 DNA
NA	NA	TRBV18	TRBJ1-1	CASSPYSTGHWSPEAFF	TGTGCCAGCTCACCTTACTCCACGGGACATTGGAGCCCTGAAGCTTTCTTT
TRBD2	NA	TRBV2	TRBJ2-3	CASSEDGAGVPSTDTQYF	TGTGCCAGCAGTGAAGACGGTGCGGGAGTTCCCAGCACAGATACGCAGTATTTT
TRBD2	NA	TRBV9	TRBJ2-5	CASSVGGAGGPIETQYF	TGTGCCAGCAGCGTAGGGGGAGCGGGAGGGCCGATAGAGACCCAGTACTTC
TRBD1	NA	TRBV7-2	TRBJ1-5	CASSWDRANQPQHF	TGTGCCAGCAGCTGGGACAGGGCCAATCAGCCCCAGCATTTT
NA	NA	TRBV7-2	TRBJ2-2	CASSSNAGELFF	TGTGCCAGCAGTTCTAACGCGGGGGAGCTGTTTTTT
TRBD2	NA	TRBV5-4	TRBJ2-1	CASSSRLAGAVDEQFF	TGTGCCAGCAGCTCCCGACTAGCGGGAGCTGTCGATGAGCAGTTCTTC
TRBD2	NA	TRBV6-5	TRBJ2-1	CASRLAGGHNEQFF	TGTGCCAGCAGATTAGCGGGAGGTCACAATGAGCAGTTCTTC
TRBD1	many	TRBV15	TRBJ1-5	CATSSQTGLGQPQHF	TGTGCCACCAGCAGCCAGACAGGGTTAGGTCAGCCCCAGCATTTT
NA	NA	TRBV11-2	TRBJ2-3	CASSPGLPPDWDTQYF	TGTGCCAGCAGCCCGGGACTCCCTCCGGATTGGGATACGCAGTATTTT
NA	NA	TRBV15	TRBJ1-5	CATSRDGRGGGNQPQHF	TGTGCCACCAGCAGAGATGGACGAGGTGGAGGTAATCAGCCCCAGCATTTT
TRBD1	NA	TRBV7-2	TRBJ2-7	CASSAGQASYEQYF	TGTGCCAGCAGCGCAGGACAGGCCTCCTACGAGCAGTACTTC
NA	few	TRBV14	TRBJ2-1	CASSQGTGFSYNEQFF	TGTGCCAGCAGCCAAGGCACAGGATTCTCCTACAATGAGCAGTTCTTC
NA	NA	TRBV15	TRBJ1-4	CAARTGTTNEKLFF	TGTGCCGCGAGAACAGGAACAACTAATGAAAAACTGTTTTTT
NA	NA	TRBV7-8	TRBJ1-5	CASSLASFSNQPQHF	TGTGCCAGCAGCTTAGCCAGTTTTAGCAATCAGCCCCAGCATTTT
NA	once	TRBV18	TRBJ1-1	CASSPVGTGTEAFF	TGTGCCAGCTCACCGGTGGGGACTGGGACTGAAGCTTTCTTT
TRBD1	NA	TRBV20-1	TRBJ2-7	CSATGGYEQYF	TGCAGTGCCACAGGGGGCTACGAGCAGTACTTC
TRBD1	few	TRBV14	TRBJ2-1	CASSHAKGQGTYNEQFF	TGTGCCAGCAGCCATGCTAAAGGACAGGGGACCTACAATGAGCAGTTCTTC